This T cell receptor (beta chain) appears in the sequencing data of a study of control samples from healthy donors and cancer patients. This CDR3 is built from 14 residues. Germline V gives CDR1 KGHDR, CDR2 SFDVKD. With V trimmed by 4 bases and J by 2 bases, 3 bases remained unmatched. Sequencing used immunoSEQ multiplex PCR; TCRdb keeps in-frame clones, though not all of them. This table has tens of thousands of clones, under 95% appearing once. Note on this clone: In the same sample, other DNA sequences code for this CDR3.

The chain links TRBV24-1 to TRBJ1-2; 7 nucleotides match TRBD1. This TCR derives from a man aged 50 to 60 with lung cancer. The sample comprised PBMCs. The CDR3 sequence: CATSDPDRNYGYTF. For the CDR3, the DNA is TGTGCCACCAGTGACCCGGACAGGAACTATGGCTACACCTTC.